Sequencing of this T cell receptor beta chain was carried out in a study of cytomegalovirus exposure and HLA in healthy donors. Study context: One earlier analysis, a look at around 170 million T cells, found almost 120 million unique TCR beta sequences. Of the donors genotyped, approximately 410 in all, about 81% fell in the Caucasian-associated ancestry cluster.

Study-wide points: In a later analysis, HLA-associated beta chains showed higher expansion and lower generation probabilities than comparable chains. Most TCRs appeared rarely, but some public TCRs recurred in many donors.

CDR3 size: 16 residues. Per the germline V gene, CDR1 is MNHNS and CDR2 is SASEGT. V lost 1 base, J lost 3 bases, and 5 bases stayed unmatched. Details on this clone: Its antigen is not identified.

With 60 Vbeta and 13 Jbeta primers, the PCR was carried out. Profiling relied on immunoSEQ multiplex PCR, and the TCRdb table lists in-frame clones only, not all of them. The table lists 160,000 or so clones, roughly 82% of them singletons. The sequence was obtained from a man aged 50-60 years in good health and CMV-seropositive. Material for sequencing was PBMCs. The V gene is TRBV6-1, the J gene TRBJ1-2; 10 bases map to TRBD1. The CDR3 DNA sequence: TGTGCCAGCAGTGAAGGGGGGACAGGGGACTACTATGGCTACACCTTC. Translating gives CASSEGGTGDYYGYTF.